The entry that follows covers one T cell receptor beta chain sequence. Its antigen is not identified. Repeated repertoire sampling spanned the course of chemoradiotherapy. Assay used: immunoSEQ multiplex PCR; TCRdb lists only in-frame clones, some missing. The sample shows some 8,900 clones, roughly 91% of them seen only once. This record belongs to a study of chemoradiotherapy in HPV16-positive cancers. As for the study in general: Functional T-cell assays on a couple of HPV16-positive patients' cells defined candidate HPV-specific clones and common TCR motifs.

Study conclusions and caveats: During treatment, candidate HPV-specific clones and E7-related motifs expanded in tumor. Functional assays defining HPV-specific T cells used only a couple of HPV16-positive patients.

The germline gives CDR1 WNHNN, CDR2 SYGVQD (reference sequence). The CDR3 covers 14 residues. The ends were cut back, 2 bases at V and 1 base at J, with 8 bases in the middle. The origin of this receptor is a human donor with HPV-associated anogenital cancer. Sample: blood, taken from a patient who underwent chemoradiotherapy. The chain uses TRBV10-1 and TRBJ2-5, with D unclear. CDR3 in DNA: TGCGCCAGCAGTGAGGCGTCGGCCCAAGAGACCCAGTACTTC. The encoded protein is CASSEASAQETQYF.